The sequence of this TCR beta chain was determined in a study of T cells in Graves' hyperthyroidism and ophthalmopathy. Study overall: Sampling of peripheral blood happened at initial diagnosis, prior to any treatment.

The TCR beta CDR3 regions underwent amplification using RNA transcripts as the source. A first-round RT-PCR of the TCR CDR3 used the HTBI primer set. TCRdb processed the multiplex PCR reads anew with MiXCR; each CDR3 protein has one entry. Here the sample spans fewer than 750,000 distinct CDR3 sequences, over 12% being singletons. Every diagnosis used clinical symptoms, serum thyroxine and TRAb, thyroid ultrasound and orbital computed tomography. Fresh 10 ml peripheral blood yielded PBMCs. Sequenced: blood. The sequence came from a woman between 40 and 50 years old with Graves' ophthalmopathy.

For the CDR3, the DNA is TGTGCCAGCAGCTTACACGGTAGCGGGACAGGGGGTTCACCCCTCCACTTT. Encoded protein: CASSLHGSGTGGSPLHF. V is TRBV7-3 and J is TRBJ1-6, with 11 nucleotides matching TRBD1. Germline V gives CDR1 SGHTA, CDR2 FQGTGA. This CDR3 comprises 17 residues. Losses at the gene ends were 2 bases for V and 9 bases for J; bases not matched to a gene: 9.